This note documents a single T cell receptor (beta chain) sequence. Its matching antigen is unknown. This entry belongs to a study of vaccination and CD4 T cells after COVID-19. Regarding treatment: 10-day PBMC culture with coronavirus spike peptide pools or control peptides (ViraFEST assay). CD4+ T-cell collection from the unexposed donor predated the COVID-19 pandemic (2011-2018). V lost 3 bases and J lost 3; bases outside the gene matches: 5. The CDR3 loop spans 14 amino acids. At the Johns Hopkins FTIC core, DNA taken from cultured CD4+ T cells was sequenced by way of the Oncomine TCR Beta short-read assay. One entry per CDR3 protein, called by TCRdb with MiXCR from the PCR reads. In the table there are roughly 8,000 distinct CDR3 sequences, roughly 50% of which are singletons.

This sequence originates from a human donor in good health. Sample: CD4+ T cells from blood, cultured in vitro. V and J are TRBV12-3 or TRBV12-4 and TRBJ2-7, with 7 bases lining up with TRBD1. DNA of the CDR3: TGTGCCAGCAGTTTTGTCGGGGACAGCTACGAGCAGTACTTC. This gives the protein CASSFVGDSYEQYF.